This TCR beta chain appears in the sequencing data of a study of shared clonotypes between healthy human individuals. Study at large: A couple of female and a few male donors aged 18 to 49 were enrolled.

The method was immunoSEQ multiplex PCR; TCRdb's version includes in-frame clones alone and lacks a portion of them. The data contain a few hundred thousand clones, roughly 87% of them singletons. The germline V gene encodes CDR1 SGHTA and CDR2 FQGTGA. The CDR3 totals 17 residues. Trimming cost V 4 bases and J 0 bases; bases outside gene matches: 8. This clone was counted ten times or more. Every donor, a Caucasian adult, lived in Nashville, Tennessee. Each CD8 memory set brought CD45RO+ cells together with CCR7-negative CD45RA+ TemRA cells. The chain has TRBV7-3 and TRBJ1-5, with 8 bases aligning to TRBD1. The TCR sequence derives from a man younger than 35 in good health. The sample consisted of memory CD8+ T cells sorted from blood. The subset: CD45RO+ cells pooled with CCR7-negative TemRA cells. CDR3 in amino acids: CASSWHRGIYSNQPQHF. CDR3 nucleotide sequence: TGTGCCAGCAGCTGGCACAGGGGGATTTATAGCAATCAGCCCCAGCATTTT.